This TCR beta chain was found in a study of T cell responses to AZD1222 COVID-19 vaccine. Study details: Pooling of second doses given at about 4 or about 12 weeks was done.

The length of the CDR3 is 13 residues. With regard to this clone: The antigen is undetermined.

Produced via immunoSEQ multiplex PCR; TCRdb's table is partial and in-frame only. The sample consists of 94,000 or so clones, roughly nine tenths of them appearing once. Study-wide findings and caveats: Baseline antibody screening turned up just a handful of seropositive AZD1222 recipients. The reported proportion of spike-specific TCRs targeting unmutated variant regions was nearly half.

The receptor was isolated from an adult in good health. The chain links TRBV7-5 to TRBJ2-5; no DNA check was done on the table's D call, TRBD1. TRBV7-5 is deemed a pseudogene. Sample: peripheral blood, taken on day 0 of AZD1222 vaccination. The CDR3 sequence is CARSSRGKETQYF. CDR3 bases: TGTGCCAGAAGCTCTAGGGGGAAAGAGACCCAGTACTTC.